This T cell receptor (beta chain) was obtained from a study of T cells expressing NK-cell markers. This CDR3 has 14 residues. Looked up from germline, CDR1 is DFQATT and CDR2 is SNEGSKA (reference sequence). The study's findings and limits: Also leading the CD3+CD56-NKG2C+ fraction in several donors were these clonotypes.

TCRdb reprocessed the 5' RACE reads and keeps a single row for each CDR3 protein, giving no DNA. The repertoire table contains about 550,000 distinct CDR3 sequences. To note about this clonotype: Its matching antigen is unknown.

The sequencing sample was made of blood T cells: a sorted CD56 or NKG2C T cell subset, CD4+ or CD8+ T cells, or bulk PBMC T cells (not recorded which). The origin of this receptor is a man aged 18 to 30 in good health. The rearrangement uses TRBV20-1 and TRBJ1-5. The CDR3 loop reads CSARDPLNGRPQHF.